These T cell receptor beta chains were read from a single sample in a study of T-cell reconstitution after alpha-beta-depleted transplantation in children. TCRdb used MiXCR to reprocess the PCR reads, holding one entry per CDR3 protein. Among 550,000 to 600,000 distinct CDR3 sequences, under 30% were seen once, and the ten largest hold less than 15%. The sample in question was PBMCs, mostly from graft donor cells, obtained 360 days after TCRalphabeta/CD19-depleted stem cell transplant. The receptors originated from a boy younger than two who had a stem cell transplant for acute myeloid leukemia, so the T cells may come from the graft donor. Both conserved end residues are part of each CDR3. The D gene is left open where the match is weak. Size values are once, few and many counts, or a class for expanded clones, and some rows have none.

TRBV20-1	TRBD2	-	TRBJ2-3	CSARDSAGGEDTQYF	TGCAGTGCTAGAGATTCGGCGGGGGGAGAGGATACGCAGTATTTT
TRBV20-1	TRBD1	many	TRBJ2-3	CSAREVDRVADTQYF	TGCAGTGCTAGAGAGGTGGACAGGGTGGCAGATACGCAGTATTTT
TRBV7-2	-	many	TRBJ1-3	CASSLDGGSGNTIYF	TGTGCCAGCAGCTTAGACGGTGGCTCTGGAAACACCATATATTTT
TRBV20-1	-	-	TRBJ2-2	CSAPNGVPGSTGELFF	TGCAGTGCCCCTAATGGGGTTCCTGGCAGCACCGGGGAGCTGTTTTTT
TRBV6-5	TRBD1	-	TRBJ2-1	CASSYSGDRGDEQFF	TGTGCCAGCAGTTACTCGGGGGACAGGGGCGATGAGCAGTTCTTC
TRBV5-1	-	-	TRBJ2-1	CASSLVGEPLNEQFF	TGCGCCAGCAGCTTGGTGGGGGAACCACTCAATGAGCAGTTCTTC
TRBV5-1	-	-	TRBJ2-1	CASRPGQNYNEQFF	TGCGCCAGCAGACCCGGACAGAACTACAATGAGCAGTTCTTC
TRBV7-9	-	many	TRBJ1-1	CASRGRNHPNTEAFF	TGTGCCAGCAGGGGAAGAAACCATCCGAACACTGAAGCTTTCTTT
TRBV12-5	TRBD2	once	TRBJ2-3	CASAQLAGDTDTQYF	TGTGCTAGTGCGCAACTAGCGGGGGACACAGATACGCAGTATTTT
TRBV4-1	TRBD2	-	TRBJ2-5	CASSQVYGLAEETQYF	TGCGCCAGCAGCCAAGTATATGGACTAGCGGAAGAGACCCAGTACTTC
TRBV5-1	-	many	TRBJ1-1	CASSLWGAASDMNTEAFF	TGCGCCAGCAGCTTGTGGGGGGCCGCGTCTGACATGAACACTGAAGCTTTCTTT
TRBV12-3/TRBV12-4	TRBD1	many	TRBJ2-3	CASSPTGSDTQYF	TGTGCCAGCAGCCCGACAGGGTCGGATACGCAGTATTTT
TRBV5-1	-	many	TRBJ2-3	CASSLAGIETDTQYF	TGCGCCAGCAGCTTGGCTGGCATTGAAACAGATACGCAGTATTTT